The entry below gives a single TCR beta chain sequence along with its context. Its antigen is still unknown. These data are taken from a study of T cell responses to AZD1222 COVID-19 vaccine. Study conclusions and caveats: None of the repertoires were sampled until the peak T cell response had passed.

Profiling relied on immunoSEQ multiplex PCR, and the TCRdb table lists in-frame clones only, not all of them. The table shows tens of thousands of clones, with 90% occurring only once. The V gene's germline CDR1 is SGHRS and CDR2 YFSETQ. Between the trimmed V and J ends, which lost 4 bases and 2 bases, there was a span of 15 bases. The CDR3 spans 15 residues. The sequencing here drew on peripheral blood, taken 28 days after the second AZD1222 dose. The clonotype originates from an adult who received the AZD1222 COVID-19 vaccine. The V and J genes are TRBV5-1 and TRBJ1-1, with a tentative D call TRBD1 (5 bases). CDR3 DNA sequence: TGCGCCAGCAGCGTCCCGGGACGGGCTAACACTGAAGCTTTCTTT. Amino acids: CASSVPGRANTEAFF.